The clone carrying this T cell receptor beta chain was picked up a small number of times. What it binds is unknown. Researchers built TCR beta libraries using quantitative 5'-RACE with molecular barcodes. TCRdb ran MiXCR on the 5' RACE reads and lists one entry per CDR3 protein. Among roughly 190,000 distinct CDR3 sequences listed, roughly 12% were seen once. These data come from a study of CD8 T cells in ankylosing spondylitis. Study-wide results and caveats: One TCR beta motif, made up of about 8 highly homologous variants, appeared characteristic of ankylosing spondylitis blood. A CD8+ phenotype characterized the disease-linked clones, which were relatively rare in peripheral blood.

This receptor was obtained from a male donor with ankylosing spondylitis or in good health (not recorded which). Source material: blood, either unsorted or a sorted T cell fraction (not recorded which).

The CDR3 is CASSQLITNEKLFF. The CDR3 DNA reads as TGCGCCAGCAGCCAGCTTATTACAAATGAAAAACTGTTTTTT. This rearrangement joins TRBV4-1 to TRBJ1-4; the D is unclear. Germline V gene data show CDR1 as MGHRA and CDR2 as YSYEKL. The CDR3 covers 14 residues. V lost 3 bases and J lost 5, with 10 bases in between.